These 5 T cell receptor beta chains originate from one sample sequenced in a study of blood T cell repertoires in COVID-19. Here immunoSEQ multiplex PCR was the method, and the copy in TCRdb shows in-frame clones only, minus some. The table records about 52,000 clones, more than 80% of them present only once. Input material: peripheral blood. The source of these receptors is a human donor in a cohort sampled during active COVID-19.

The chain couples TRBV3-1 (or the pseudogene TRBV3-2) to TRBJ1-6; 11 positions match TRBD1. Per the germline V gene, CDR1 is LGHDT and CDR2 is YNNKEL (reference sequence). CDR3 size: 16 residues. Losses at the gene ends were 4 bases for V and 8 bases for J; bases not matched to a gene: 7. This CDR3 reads CASSPRTGGPHSPLHF. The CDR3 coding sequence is TGTGCCAGCAGCCCGCGGACAGGGGGCCCTCATTCACCCCTCCACTTT.

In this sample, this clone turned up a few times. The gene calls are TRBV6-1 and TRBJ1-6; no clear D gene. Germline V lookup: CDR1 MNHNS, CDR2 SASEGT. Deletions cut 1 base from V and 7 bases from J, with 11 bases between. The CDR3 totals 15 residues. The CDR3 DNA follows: TGTGCCAGCAGTGAAGTTGGGCTTGGGAATTCACCCCTCCACTTT. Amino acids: CASSEVGLGNSPLHF.

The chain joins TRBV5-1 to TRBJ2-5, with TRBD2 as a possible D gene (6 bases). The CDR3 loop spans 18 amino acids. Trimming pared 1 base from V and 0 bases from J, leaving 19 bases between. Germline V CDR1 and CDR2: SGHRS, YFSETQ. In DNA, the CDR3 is TGCGCCAGCAGCTTGTGGCGGGGCTCAATCGCTCACCAAGAGACCCAGTACTTC. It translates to CASSLWRGSIAHQETQYF.

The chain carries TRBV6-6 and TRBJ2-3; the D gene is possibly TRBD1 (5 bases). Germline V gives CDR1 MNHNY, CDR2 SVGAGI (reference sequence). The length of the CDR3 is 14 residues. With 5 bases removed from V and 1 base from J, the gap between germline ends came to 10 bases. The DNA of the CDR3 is TGTGCCAGCAGTAGACAGCCCCGCACAGATACGCAGTATTTT. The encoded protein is CASSRQPRTDTQYF.

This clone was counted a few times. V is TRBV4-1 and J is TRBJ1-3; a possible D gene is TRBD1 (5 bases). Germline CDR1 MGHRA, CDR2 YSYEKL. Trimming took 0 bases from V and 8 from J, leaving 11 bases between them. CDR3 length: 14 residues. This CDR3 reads CASSQEEGRDTIYF. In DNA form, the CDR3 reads TGCGCCAGCAGCCAAGAGGAGGGGAGGGACACCATATATTTT.